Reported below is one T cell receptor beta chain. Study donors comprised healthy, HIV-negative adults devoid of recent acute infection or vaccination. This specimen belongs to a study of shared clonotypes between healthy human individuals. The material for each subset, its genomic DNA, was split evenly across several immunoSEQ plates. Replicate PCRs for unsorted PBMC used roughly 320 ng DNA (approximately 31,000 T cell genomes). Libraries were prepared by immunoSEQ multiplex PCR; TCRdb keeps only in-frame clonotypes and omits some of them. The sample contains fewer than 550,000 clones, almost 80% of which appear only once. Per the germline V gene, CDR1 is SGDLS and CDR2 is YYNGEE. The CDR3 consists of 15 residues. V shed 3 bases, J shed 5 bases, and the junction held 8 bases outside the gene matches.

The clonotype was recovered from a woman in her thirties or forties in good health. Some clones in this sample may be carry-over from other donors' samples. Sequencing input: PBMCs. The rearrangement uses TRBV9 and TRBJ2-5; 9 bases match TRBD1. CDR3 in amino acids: CASSGRDRAVETQYF. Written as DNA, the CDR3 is TGTGCCAGCAGCGGCCGGGACAGGGCTGTTGAGACCCAGTACTTC.